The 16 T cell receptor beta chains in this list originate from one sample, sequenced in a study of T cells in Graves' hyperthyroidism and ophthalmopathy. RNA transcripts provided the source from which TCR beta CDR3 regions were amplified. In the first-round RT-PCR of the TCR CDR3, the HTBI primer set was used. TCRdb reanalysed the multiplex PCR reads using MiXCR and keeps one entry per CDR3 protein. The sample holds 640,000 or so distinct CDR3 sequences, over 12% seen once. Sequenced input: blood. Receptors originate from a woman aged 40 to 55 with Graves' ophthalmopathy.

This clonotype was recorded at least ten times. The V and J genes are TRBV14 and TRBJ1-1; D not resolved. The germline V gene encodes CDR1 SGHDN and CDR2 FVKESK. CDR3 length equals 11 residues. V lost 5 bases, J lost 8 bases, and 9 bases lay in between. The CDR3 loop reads CASSRIGEAFF. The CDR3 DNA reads TGTGCCAGCAGCAGGATCGGGGAAGCTTTCTTT.

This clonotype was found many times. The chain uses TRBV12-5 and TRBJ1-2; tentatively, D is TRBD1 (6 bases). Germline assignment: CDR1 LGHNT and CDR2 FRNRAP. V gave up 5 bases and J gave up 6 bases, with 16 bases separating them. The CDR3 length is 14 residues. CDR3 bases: TGTGCTAGTGGTGCCCTAACAGGGTCCCATGGCTACACCTTC. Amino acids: CASGALTGSHGYTF.

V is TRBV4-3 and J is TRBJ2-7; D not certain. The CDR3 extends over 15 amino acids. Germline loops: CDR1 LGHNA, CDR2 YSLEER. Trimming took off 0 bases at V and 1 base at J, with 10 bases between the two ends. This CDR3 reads CASSQDRSLSYEQYF. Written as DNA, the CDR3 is TGCGCCAGCAGCCAAGATAGGTCGTTGTCCTACGAGCAGTACTTC.

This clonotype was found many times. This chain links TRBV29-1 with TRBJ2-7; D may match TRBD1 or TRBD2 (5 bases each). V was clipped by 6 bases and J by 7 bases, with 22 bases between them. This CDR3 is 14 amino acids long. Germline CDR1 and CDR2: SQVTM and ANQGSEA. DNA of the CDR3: TGCAGCGTCAAGGTCGGGCCAAGGGGCGGGGAGCAGTACTTC. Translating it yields CSVKVGPRGGEQYF.

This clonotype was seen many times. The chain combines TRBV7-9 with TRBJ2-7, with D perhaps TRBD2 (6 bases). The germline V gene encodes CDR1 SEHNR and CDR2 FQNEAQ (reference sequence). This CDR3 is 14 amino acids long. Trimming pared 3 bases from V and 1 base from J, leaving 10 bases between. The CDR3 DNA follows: TGTGCCAGCAGCTTCGACGGGAGATCCTACGAGCAGTACTTC. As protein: CASSFDGRSYEQYF.

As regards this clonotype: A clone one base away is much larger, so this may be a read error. The CDR3, as DNA: TGTGCCAGCAGTTCGTTCGGAGTTTACTATGGCTACACCTTC. Amino acids: CASSSFGVYYGYTF. This chain connects TRBV28 to TRBJ1-2, with D hard to call. The CDR3 contains 14 residues. Deletions cut 4 bases from V and 3 bases from J, with 12 bases between. The V gene's germline CDR1 is MDHEN and CDR2 SYDVKM.

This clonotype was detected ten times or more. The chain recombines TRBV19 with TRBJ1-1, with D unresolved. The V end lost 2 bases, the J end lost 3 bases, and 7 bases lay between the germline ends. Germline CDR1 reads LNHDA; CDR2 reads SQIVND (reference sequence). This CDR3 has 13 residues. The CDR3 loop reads CASSISRDTEAFF. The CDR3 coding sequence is TGTGCCAGTAGTATAAGCCGGGACACTGAAGCTTTCTTT. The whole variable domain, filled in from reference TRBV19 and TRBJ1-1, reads DGGITQSPKYLFRKEGQNVTLSCEQNLNHDAMYWYRQDPGQGLRLIYYSQIVNDFQKGDIAEGYSVSREKKESFPLTVTSAQKNPTAFYLCASSISRDTEAFFGQGTRLTVV.

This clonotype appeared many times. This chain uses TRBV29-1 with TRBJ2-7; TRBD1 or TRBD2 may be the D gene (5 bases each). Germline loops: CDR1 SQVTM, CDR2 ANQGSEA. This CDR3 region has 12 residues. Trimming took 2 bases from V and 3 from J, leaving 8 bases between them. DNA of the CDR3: TGCAGCGTTGAAACGGGGCACTACGAGCAGTACTTC. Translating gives CSVETGHYEQYF.

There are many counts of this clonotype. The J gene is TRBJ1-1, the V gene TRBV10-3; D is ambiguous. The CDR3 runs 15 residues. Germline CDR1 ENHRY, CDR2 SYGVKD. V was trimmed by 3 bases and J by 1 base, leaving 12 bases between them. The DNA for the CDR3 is TGTGCCATCAGTGAATCGGGCCTTAAGAACACTGAAGCTTTCTTT. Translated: CAISESGLKNTEAFF.

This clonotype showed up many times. CDR3 protein: CASSPSGGLGYTF. DNA for the CDR3: TGTGCCAGCAGTCCCTCCGGGGGACTTGGCTACACCTTC. The rearrangement uses TRBV28 and TRBJ1-2, with D possibly being TRBD1 (5 bases). The germline V gene encodes CDR1 MDHEN and CDR2 SYDVKM. CDR3 length equals 13 residues. The V gene lost 5 bases and the J gene lost 7 bases, with 14 bases spanning the gap.

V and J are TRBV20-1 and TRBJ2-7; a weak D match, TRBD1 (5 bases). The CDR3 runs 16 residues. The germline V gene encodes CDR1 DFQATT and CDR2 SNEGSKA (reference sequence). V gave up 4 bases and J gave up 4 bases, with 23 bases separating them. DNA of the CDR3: TGCAGTGCTAAAGGGGTTGTGGGCTCAGACGGGTACGAGCAGTACTTC. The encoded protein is CSAKGVVGSDGYEQYF.

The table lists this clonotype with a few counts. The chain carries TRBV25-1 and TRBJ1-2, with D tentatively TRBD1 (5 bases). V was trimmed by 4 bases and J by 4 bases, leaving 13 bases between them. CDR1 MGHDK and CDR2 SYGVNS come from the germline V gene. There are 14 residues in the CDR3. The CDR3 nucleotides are TGTGCCAGCAGTGGAAGAACAGGATTCTATGGCTACACCTTC. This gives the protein CASSGRTGFYGYTF.

The CDR3 sequence is CASRRAGSVGQPQHF. CDR3 nucleotides: TGTGCCAGCAGGAGGGCAGGGTCGGTTGGTCAGCCCCAGCATTTT. The chain has TRBV27 and TRBJ1-5, with D tentatively TRBD1 (5 bases). Trimming cost V 6 bases and J 6 bases, with 18 bases left between them. Germline values: CDR1 MNHEY, CDR2 SMNVEV (reference sequence). The CDR3 extends over 15 amino acids.

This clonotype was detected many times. The CDR3 spells CSAREGGGNTEAFF. As DNA, the CDR3 is TGCAGTGCTAGAGAGGGGGGGGGAAACACTGAAGCTTTCTTT. The rearrangement links TRBV20-1 to TRBJ1-1; possible D gene TRBD1, 5 bases. Trimming removed 0 bases at V and 2 bases at J, with 10 bases between. This CDR3 is built from 14 residues. The germline V gene has CDR1 DFQATT and CDR2 SNEGSKA (reference sequence).

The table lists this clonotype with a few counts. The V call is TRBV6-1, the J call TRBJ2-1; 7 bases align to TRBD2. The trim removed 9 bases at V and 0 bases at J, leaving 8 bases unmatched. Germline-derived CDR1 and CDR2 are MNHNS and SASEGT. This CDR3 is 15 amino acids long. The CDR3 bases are TGTGCCAGTTCTTTTTGGGGGGGCTCCTACAATGAGCAGTTCTTC. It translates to CASSFWGGSYNEQFF.

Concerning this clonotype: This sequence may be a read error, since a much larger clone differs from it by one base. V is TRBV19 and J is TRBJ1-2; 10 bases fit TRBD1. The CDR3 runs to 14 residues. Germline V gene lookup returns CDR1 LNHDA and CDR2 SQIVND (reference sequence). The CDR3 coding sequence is TGTGCCAGTATGCCTGGACAGGGGGTCTATGGCTGCACCTTC. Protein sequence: CASMPGQGVYGCTF.